This record concerns one T cell receptor beta chain sequence. Its antigen is unknown. The entry originates in a study of T cells after yellow fever vaccination. Across the whole study: Preparing low-cell-number fractions relied on SMART-Seq v4 Ultra Low Input.

Template-switching 5'RACE yielded the TCR cDNA; a universal primer site and UMIs were added in the process. TCRdb re-called the 5' RACE reads through MiXCR, storing one row per CDR3 protein. The table lists under 200,000 distinct CDR3 sequences, approximately 10% of them singletons, with 35% to 40% in the top ten. Study-wide results and limits: Abundant bulk-derived clonotypes could contaminate FACS-sorted repertoires. Peak timing came faster in the weaker secondary response, day 5 versus 15.

The source was CD8+ T cells sorted from PBMCs, collected 15 days after the yellow fever booster vaccination. This clonotype was sampled from a man younger than 35 who received the YFV17D yellow fever vaccine.

The CDR3 nucleotides are TGTGCCAGCAGTTACATGAGGGGGCGGAATGATGAGCAGTTCTTC. Encoded protein: CASSYMRGRNDEQFF. This chain joins TRBV6-2 or TRBV6-3 and TRBJ2-1, with 7 nucleotides matching TRBD1. From germline, CDR1 is MNHEY and CDR2 SVGEGT. The ends lost 2 bases at V and 8 bases at J; junction bases unmatched: 9. The CDR3 has 15 amino acids.